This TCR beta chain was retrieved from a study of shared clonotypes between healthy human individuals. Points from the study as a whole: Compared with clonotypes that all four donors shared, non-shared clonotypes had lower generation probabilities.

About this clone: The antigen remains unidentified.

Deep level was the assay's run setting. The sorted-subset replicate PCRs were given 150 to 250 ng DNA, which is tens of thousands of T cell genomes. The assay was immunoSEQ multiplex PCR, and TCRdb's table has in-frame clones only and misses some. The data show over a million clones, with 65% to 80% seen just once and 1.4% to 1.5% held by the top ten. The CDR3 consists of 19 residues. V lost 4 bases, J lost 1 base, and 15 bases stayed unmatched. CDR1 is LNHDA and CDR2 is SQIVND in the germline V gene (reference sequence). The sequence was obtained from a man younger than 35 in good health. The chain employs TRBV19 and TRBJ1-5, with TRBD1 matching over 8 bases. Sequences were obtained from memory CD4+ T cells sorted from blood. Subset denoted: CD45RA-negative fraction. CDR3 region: CASSTGQGSLGGSNQPQHF. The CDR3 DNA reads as TGTGCCAGTAGTACTGGACAGGGCTCCCTCGGGGGGAGCAATCAGCCCCAGCATTTT.